This T cell receptor (beta chain) originates from a study of PD-1 blockade in classical Hodgkin lymphoma. Overall study: It was nivolumab at 3 mg/kg, given intravenously every 2 weeks, that patients received.

As concerns this clone: Its antigen is unknown.

TCRdb keeps only in-frame clones here, not all; method: immunoSEQ multiplex PCR. The repertoire has 20,000 to 25,000 clones, approximately 77% of them found once; the top ten carry more than 20%. Time point defined: cycle 4 day 1 (C4D1), after less than 7 weeks of nivolumab. Each patient relapsed following autologous stem cell transplantation, and prior brentuximab vedotin exposure differed. Reported best responses ranged across complete response, partial response or progressive disease. Study-wide points: TCR diversity rose significantly by C4D1 in CD4+ but not CD8+ cells. Newly diagnosed patients had baseline TCR diversity that was reportedly lower than that of healthy donors.

The CDR3 contains 16 residues. Trimming at V came to 1 base and at J to 6 bases, leaving 8 bases not matched to a gene. The germline V gene encodes CDR1 SNHLY and CDR2 FYNNEI. The V gene is TRBV2, the J gene TRBJ2-3, with 9 bases fitting TRBD2. The receptor's source is a human donor with classical Hodgkin lymphoma. This material consisted of peripheral blood mononuclear cells (PBMCs), taken before the fourth cycle of nivolumab. CDR3 sequence reads: CASSEVPLAGGDTQYF. The CDR3 coding sequence is TGTGCCAGCAGTGAAGTCCCTTTGGCGGGAGGGGATACGCAGTATTTT.